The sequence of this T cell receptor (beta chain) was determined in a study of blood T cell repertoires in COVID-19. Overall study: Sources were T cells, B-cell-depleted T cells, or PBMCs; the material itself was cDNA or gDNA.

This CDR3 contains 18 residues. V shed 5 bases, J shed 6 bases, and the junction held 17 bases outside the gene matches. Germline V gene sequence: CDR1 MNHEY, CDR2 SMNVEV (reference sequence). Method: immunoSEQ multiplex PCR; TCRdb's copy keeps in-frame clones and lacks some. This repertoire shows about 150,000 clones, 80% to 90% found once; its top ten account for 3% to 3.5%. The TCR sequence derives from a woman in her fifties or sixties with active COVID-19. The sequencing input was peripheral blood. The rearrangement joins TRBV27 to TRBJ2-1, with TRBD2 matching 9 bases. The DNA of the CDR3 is TGTGCCAGCAGTAACCGGGCGGGAGGGTCCCCGGCTCTCAATGAGCAGTTCTTC. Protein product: CASSNRAGGSPALNEQFF.